The T cell receptor (beta chain) described here comes from a study of cytomegalovirus exposure and HLA in healthy donors (TCRdb year 2017). General notes on the study: An earlier analysis of approximately 640 of the donors reported approximately 270 Gb of sequence data and roughly 110 million unique TCR beta sequences from 190 million or so T cells. Approximately 300 gigabases of sequencing data and around 85 million unique TCR sequences made up an early release that covered some 640 HLA-typed donors. Among the roughly 400 genotyped donors, 75% to 90% belonged to the genetic ancestry cluster associated with self-reported Caucasian donors. The study aimed to test whether signatures of past pathogen exposure could be identified by cataloging public T cell receptors. The T cell repertoires of 670 or so subjects were profiled by immunosequencing and related to cytomegalovirus serostatus. Besides the first cohort of roughly 640 subjects, a separate validation cohort made up of 120 different subjects was used. The study combined high-throughput TCR immunosequencing, statistical association of individual TCRs with disease status, and machine learning to predict cytomegalovirus infection status. In a later analysis, previously published TCR beta repertoires from 666 donors were re-analyzed and high-resolution HLA genotyping was added so that TCR occurrence patterns could be studied. Rather than drawing on any new phenotypic data, the later analysis identified candidate immune exposures from TCR beta sequences and the way those sequences occurred across donors. An earlier analysis of 587 of the donors applied high-throughput TCR beta sequencing to assess whether each TCR beta V gene segment acted as functional or pseudogenic. Donor age, sex, ethnicity and CMV serostatus were compiled alongside the repertoire data. A later genetic analysis used genome-wide SNP genotypes for about 60% of the 666 donors, treating that subset as a discovery cohort. Every discovery cohort repertoire had been produced on one sequencing platform. Both class I and class II loci were covered by HLA typing, at four-digit resolution. Typing coverage varied by locus: roughly 629-630 donors for A, B, C, DRB1 and DQB1; approximately 520 for DQA1; about 570 for DPA1; approximately 470 for DPB1. Five DR-DQ haplotypes were treated as single units for association and clustering because of strong linkage in the cohort. On average, around 240,000 unique TCR beta nucleotide sequences were sequenced per donor among about 400 genotyped donors of the cohort, with 15% to 20% of those sequences being non-productive. Paper-wide results and their limitations: Compared with equally common non-associated chains, HLA-associated TCR beta chains in a later analysis were more clonally expanded and had lower generation probabilities. A later analysis associated 15,000 to 20,000 TCR beta sequences with specific HLA alleles at a false discovery rate of 0.05. The only immune exposure information available for the cohort was CMV serostatus. In a later genetic analysis, fewer N-insertions in productive TCRs were reported among donors in an Asian-associated ancestry cluster than the 666-donor mean. Most TCR sequences were seen in very few donors, while some public TCRs were found in many individuals. Sequencing depth was assumed to be roughly uniform across donors in the presence/absence analyses, though that assumption may not hold. V-gene and J-gene trimming of TCR beta chains was associated with a missense DCLRE1C variant in a later genetic analysis, and the association was replicated in an independent cohort. According to a later analysis, TCR association rates differed among HLA loci, with DRB1 alleles showing the most associated TCRs and HLA-C alleles showing the fewest. The cohort was sequenced for TCR beta chains only, and without alpha or paired-chain data the features that could be detected were limited. A cluster of highly shared sequence variants was judged likely to be a technical artifact of the sequencing pipeline. Broadly in line with IMGT annotations, most TCR beta V segments showed up in productive rearrangements about 87% or about 30% of the time in an earlier analysis of some 590 of the donors. The earlier analysis of 587 of the donors excluded about 16 rarely observed V segments, including chromosome 9 orphons, because counts were too low. The authors suggested that the approach could potentially be generalized to other disease states and immunological phenotypes. A later analysis found that most CMV-associated TCR beta chains appeared HLA-restricted, with HLA associations seemingly driven largely by CMV exposure. A further reported finding was that TCR beta sequences accurately predicted the HLA-A and HLA-B alleles for most subjects in the first cohort. Several of the top co-occurrence clusters appeared to be linked to parvovirus B19, influenza, CMV and Epstein-Barr virus, according to a later analysis. Because HLA typing was unavailable for some donors at each locus, only the typed subset was used in association tests. Correlated functional status among segregating V segments might reflect linkage disequilibrium, but an unknown experimental factor could not be ruled out. The classifier was reported to diagnose cytomegalovirus status with high specificity and sensitivity in both the original and validation cohorts. In vitro tests confirmed that a few of the cytomegalovirus-associated TCR beta chains recognize cytomegalovirus antigens. The study listed 150 to 200 TCR beta chains as associated with cytomegalovirus. When HLA alleles, especially DR and DQ, strongly co-occurred, attributing TCR associations to individual alleles was difficult.

The cohort consisted of fewer than 700 healthy bone marrow donors. At the time of sampling, all cohort members were nominally healthy, though unrecorded immune exposures were likely present. The donor tested CMV seronegative and was one of the 352 seronegative cohort members. Each donor provided a peripheral blood sample, and peripheral blood mononuclear cells were used for TCR beta sequencing. The Qiagen DNeasy Blood Extraction Kit was used to extract genomic DNA from the blood cell samples. The library was produced with the immunoSEQ multiplex PCR assay. For the multiplex PCR, a mixture combining 60 forward primers for TCR Vbeta segments and 13 reverse primers for TCR Jbeta segments was used. Amplification of the CDR3 region of rearranged TCR beta genes was performed with a multiplex PCR assay on genomic DNA. Amplified TCR beta libraries were sequenced as 87-base-pair reads on the Illumina HiSeq System. In the original analysis: A later analysis counted tens of millions of unique TCR beta chains across the roughly 700 repertoires, and some 11 million of these chains were shared by at least two donors. Raw reads were error-corrected and collapsed into unique sequences with a nearest-neighbor algorithm that merged closely related sequences to remove PCR and sequencing errors. To assign V, D and J gene segments, CDR3 sequences were aligned to IMGT reference sequences. For a sequence to be retained, a match of at least six nucleotides was required to both a V gene segment and a J gene segment. Rearrangements were called productive when the CDR3 lacked stop codons and stayed in frame with V and J; all others were non-productive. Following IMGT convention, CDR3 was defined as the stretch from the second conserved V-encoded cysteine up to the conserved J-encoded phenylalanine. Sequences without an unambiguous match to a single V gene segment were excluded from the earlier analysis of 500 to 700 of the donors. An earlier analysis of 500 to 600 of the donors classified V segments as functional when productive rearrangements were above 56.7% and as segregating when the standard deviation between donors was above 5%. To diagnose cytomegalovirus status from the catalog of TCR beta chain sequences, a statistical classification framework was built. In a later analysis, V and J genes were assigned by comparing TCR nucleotide sequences against IMGT/GENE-DB human TR gene sequences. Using the TCRdist pipeline, a later analysis assigned CDR3 sequences along with most-parsimonious VDJ recombination scenarios. In a later analysis, each TCR beta chain was defined by its CDR3 amino acid sequence together with its V-gene family, and reads without a unique V-gene family were excluded. To address suspected cross-contamination and a sequencing artifact, a later analysis removed approximately 600 highly shared, low-generation-probability nucleotide sequences. In a later analysis, a clonal expansion index was calculated for each public chain from normalized within-repertoire ranks of inferred template counts. A later analysis computed generation probabilities with a VDJ recombination model fitted to out-of-frame rearrangements, and checked the results against IGoR. In a later analysis, hypergeometric tests were used to score TCR-TCR, TCR-HLA and TCR-CMV co-occurrence, with a repertoire-size bias correction applied to TCR pairs. To estimate false discovery rates, a later analysis permuted the HLA or CMV assignments 20 times. In a later analysis, co-occurring TCRs were grouped using DBSCAN, and TCRdist sequence similarity was added for clustering within HLA-allele-positive subsets. Repertoires with fewer than 30,000 or more than 120,000 public chains were left out of co-occurrence clustering, as were roughly five repertoires with anomalous nucleotide sharing. TCRdb took this table from immuneACCESS and kept in-frame rearrangements with V and J called. Such tables lack part of the clones; where checked against another copy, unresolved V genes explain under half of the gap, and the rest is unexplained. The V and J calls and clone size come from that table; D and trimming were worked out from the DNA. Within this sample are 120,000 to 150,000 clones, with around 86% of them counted one time only. Under 3.5% of the sample lies in the top ten.

Details on this clone: Its antigen remains unidentified. The sample holds no much larger clone one base away, and base qualities are not on file.

The TCR comes from a woman aged 30 to 39 in good health and CMV-seronegative. Specimen: PBMCs.

The CDR3 is CASSYSTDTYNEQFF. At the DNA level, the sequence is TGTGCCAGCAGTTATTCCACCGACACATACAATGAGCAGTTCTTC. The rearranged chain carries TRBV6-6 and TRBJ2-1, with the D gene too uncertain to name. The CDR3 runs 15 amino acids, cysteine and phenylalanine included. The kept DNA is CDR3 alone, 45 bases in frame from the first base. The V and J ends are trimmed by 3 bases and 4 bases, leaving 13 bases between them. According to the germline V gene (reference sequence), CDR1 reads MNHNY and CDR2 reads SVGAGI.